This T cell receptor beta chain was sequenced during a study of T cell responses to AZD1222 COVID-19 vaccine. Study results and limitations: It should be noted that donors were predominantly white British and more often female, and clonal diversity was possibly underestimated. Samples come after the peak T cell response, not at day 14.

Sequencing used immunoSEQ multiplex PCR; TCRdb keeps in-frame clones, though not all of them. The table lists about 120,000 clones, about 91% of them singletons. As to this clone: Its antigen remains unknown.

From germline, CDR1 is SNHLY and CDR2 FYNNEI. This CDR3 is built from 11 residues. With 6 bases removed from V and 7 bases from J, the gap between germline ends came to 9 bases. The clonotype was recovered from an adult who received the AZD1222 COVID-19 vaccine. V is TRBV2 and J is TRBJ1-1; D perhaps matches TRBD1 (6 bases). Sequencing was performed on peripheral blood, taken 28 days after the second AZD1222 dose. The CDR3 sequence: CASRTGDEAFF. The CDR3 DNA follows: TGTGCCAGCAGGACAGGAGATGAAGCTTTCTTT.